This passage covers 20 T cell receptor beta chains from one sample sequenced in a study of cytomegalovirus exposure and HLA in healthy donors (dated by TCRdb to the late 2010s). The library was made by the immunoSEQ multiplex PCR assay. The multiplex PCR relied on a mix of 60 forward primers for TCR Vbeta segments and 13 reverse primers for TCR Jbeta segments. Imported from immuneACCESS, the table was reduced by TCRdb to in-frame sequences with V and J called. These copies leave out some clones; in studies compared against another copy, an unresolved V gene accounts for under half, and the cause of the remainder is not known. This sample comprises about 140,000 clones, around 78% of them detected only once. Under 2% of the sample goes to the ten largest clones. Sequencing was done on a sample of PBMCs. Source of these receptors: a female donor in good health and CMV-seropositive.

This clone came up a few times. The genes are TRBV7-8 and TRBJ1-5, with D possibly matching TRBD1 (5 bases). The CDR3 has 15 amino acids. Germline assignment: CDR1 SGHVS and CDR2 FQNEAQ. V was pared by 5 bases and J by 8 bases, with 19 bases between. Here the CDR3 DNA reads TGTGCCAGCAGCCCGATAGTGGGGGGGTATAAGCCCCAGCATTTT. This sequence encodes CASSPIVGGYKPQHF.

This rearrangement joins TRBV5-6 to TRBJ2-5; the match to TRBD2 covers 9 bases. CDR1 SGHDT and CDR2 YYEEEE come from the germline V gene. The V and J ends lost 4 bases and 2 bases, in that order; junction bases with no gene match: 0. This CDR3 contains 13 residues. CDR3: CASSAGGQETQYF. CDR3 sequence (DNA): TGTGCCAGCAGCGCGGGGGGGCAAGAGACCCAGTACTTC.

This chain connects TRBV14 to TRBJ2-5; D gene ambiguous. Per the germline V gene, CDR1 is SGHDN and CDR2 is FVKESK. CDR3 length equals 16 residues. V lost 0 bases and J 2 bases, leaving 13 bases between the germline ends. The CDR3: CASSQDFGSRQETQYF. As DNA, the CDR3 is TGTGCCAGCAGCCAAGATTTCGGGTCGAGGCAAGAGACCCAGTACTTC.

The J gene is TRBJ2-5, the V gene TRBV30; possibly TRBD1 for D (6 bases). TRBJ2-7 explains the end of the DNA better; the J call may be wrong. The CDR3 covers 15 residues. Germline V lookup: CDR1 GTSNPN, CDR2 SVGIG (reference sequence). In DNA form, the CDR3 reads TGTGCCTGGAGTAGGGGGTATGACCGACTACGCGAGCAGTACTTC. Its protein is CAWSRGYDRLREQYF.

The rearrangement links TRBV18 to TRBJ2-7, with D unresolved. Germline assignment: CDR1 KGHSH and CDR2 LQKENI. Trimming took off 2 bases at V and 2 bases at J, with 10 bases between the two ends. The CDR3 loop spans 14 amino acids. In nucleotides, the CDR3 is TGTGCCAGCTCACCAAGCTTGACAACCTACGAGCAGTACTTC. It specifies CASSPSLTTYEQYF.

The gene calls are TRBV19 and TRBJ1-1; the D is unclear. Germline V gene lookup returns CDR1 LNHDA and CDR2 SQIVND (reference sequence). The CDR3 spans 15 residues. V dropped 3 bases and J dropped 5 bases, with 16 bases sitting between them. The CDR3 bases are TGTGCCAGTAGTATCGACTCACCCTGGCGGACTGAAGCTTTCTTT. Its protein is CASSIDSPWRTEAFF.

The sample holds a few counts of this clone. The chain employs TRBV7-9 and TRBJ1-1, with TRBD1 identical over 8 bases. Germline assignment: CDR1 SEHNR and CDR2 FQNEAQ (reference sequence). The CDR3 runs to 14 residues. J lost 4 bases, V lost 3 bases, and 4 bases had no gene match. Here the CDR3 DNA reads TGTGCCAGCAGCTTGCAGGGGGCGGGCACTGAAGCTTTCTTT. Its translation: CASSLQGAGTEAFF.

This clone has a handful of counts. One end of the junction varies from germline; a read error may be responsible. V gene TRBV7-9 combines with J gene TRBJ2-5; the match to TRBD2 covers 9 bases. Germline lookup yields CDR1 SEHNR and CDR2 FQNEAQ (reference sequence). The CDR3 has 16 amino acids. The CDR3 spells CSSSWKAGGFQETQYF. The CDR3 DNA is TGTTCCAGCAGCTGGAAAGCGGGAGGTTTCCAAGAGACCCAGTACTTC.

This CDR3 reads CAWSRQGNSPLHF. The CDR3 DNA is TGTGCCTGGAGTCGACAGGGGAATTCACCCCTCCACTTT. The genes are TRBV30 and TRBJ1-6, with 8 bases matching TRBD1. This CDR3 contains 13 residues. Germline CDR1 is GTSNPN and CDR2 is SVGIG (reference sequence). V shed 2 bases and J 7 bases; nucleotides not matched to a gene: 1.

As to this clone: The sample has other DNA sequences that encode this CDR3 too. The chain recombines TRBV6-1 with TRBJ1-1, with D maybe TRBD1 (5 bases). V was cut by 0 bases and J by 3 bases, with 8 bases left in between. Germline V gene sequence: CDR1 MNHNS, CDR2 SASEGT. CDR3 length: 14 residues. Written as DNA, the CDR3 is TGTGCCAGCAGTGAAGCCGGGGGGGACACTGAAGCTTTCTTT. Translation: CASSEAGGDTEAFF.

The rearrangement links TRBV5-1 to TRBJ1-5; D not certain. The germline V gene encodes CDR1 SGHRS and CDR2 YFSETQ. This CDR3 spans 14 amino acids. Trimming cost V 0 bases and J 7 bases, with 11 bases left between them. DNA for the CDR3: TGCGCCAGCAGCTTGGCCCCGGGAACCCAGCCCCAGCATTTT. Translated: CASSLAPGTQPQHF.

This chain links TRBV19 with TRBJ2-2; D is perhaps TRBD2 (5 bases). The CDR3 has 16 amino acids. With 3 bases removed from V and 8 bases from J, the gap between germline ends came to 19 bases. The V gene's germline CDR1 is LNHDA and CDR2 SQIVND (reference sequence). The CDR3 coding sequence is TGTGCCAGTAGTATCGGCTCGGGAACTTCGCCTGGGGAGCTGTTTTTT. Translating gives CASSIGSGTSPGELFF.

This sequence joins TRBV6-5 and TRBJ2-7, with 7 bases lining up with TRBD1. Germline V gene lookup returns CDR1 MNHEY and CDR2 SVGAGI. The V segment lost 5 bases and the J segment 12 bases; nucleotides outside the gene matches: 13. The CDR3 has 13 amino acids. The CDR3: CASSPSRDRYRYF. The CDR3 nucleotides are TGTGCCAGCAGTCCGTCCCGGGACAGATACCGGTACTTC.

The CDR3 DNA is TGTGCCTGGAGGACAGGGGGCAGGGAGACCCAGTACTTC. As protein: CAWRTGGRETQYF. The genes are TRBV30 and TRBJ2-5, with 10 bases lining up with TRBD1. With V trimmed by 3 bases and J by 5 bases, 3 bases remained unmatched. Germline loops: CDR1 GTSNPN, CDR2 SVGIG (reference sequence). The CDR3 runs 13 residues.

This chain uses TRBV6-1 with TRBJ1-5, with D possibly being TRBD1 (6 bases). Trimming cost V 9 bases and J 6 bases, with 15 bases left between them. CDR3 size: 13 residues. Germline CDR1 MNHNS, CDR2 SASEGT. The CDR3 loop reads CASTSGAVQPQHF. As DNA, the CDR3 is TGTGCCAGTACATCAGGGGCAGTTCAGCCCCAGCATTTT.

The rearrangement links TRBV19 to TRBJ1-2, with D perhaps TRBD1 (6 bases). The CDR3 extends over 11 amino acids. The germline V and J ends were trimmed by 4 bases and 8 bases, with 8 bases remaining between them. Germline V CDR1 and CDR2: LNHDA, SQIVND (reference sequence). DNA for the CDR3: TGTGCCAGTAGTAACAGGGTAGGCTACACCTTC. It yields the protein CASSNRVGYTF.

This chain links TRBV6-6 with TRBJ2-2; 7 nucleotides line up with TRBD1. The CDR3 is 15 amino acids. Per the germline V gene, CDR1 is MNHNY and CDR2 is SVGAGI (reference sequence). Trimming took 5 bases from V and 6 from J; bases not matched to a gene: 9. The CDR3 sequence: CASSHRQGGPGELFF. The CDR3 DNA sequence: TGTGCCAGCAGTCATCGACAGGGCGGGCCCGGGGAGCTGTTTTTT.

About this clone: Other DNA sequences within the sample encode an identical CDR3. This chain connects TRBV5-1 to TRBJ2-7; maybe TRBD1 (6 bases). The CDR3 sequence is 14 residues long. Germline CDR1 reads SGHRS; CDR2 reads YFSETQ. Trimming pared 0 bases from V and 3 bases from J, leaving 10 bases between. CDR3 sequence: CASSLAEGGYEQYF. CDR3 nucleotide sequence: TGCGCCAGCAGCTTGGCCGAAGGGGGCTACGAGCAGTACTTC.

The V and J genes are TRBV7-3 and TRBJ2-2; the match to TRBD2 covers 12 bases. Losses at the gene ends were 1 base for V and 5 bases for J; bases not matched to a gene: 5. CDR1 is SGHTA and CDR2 is FQGTGA in the germline V gene. The CDR3 contains 17 residues. In DNA form, the CDR3 reads TGTGCCAGCAGCTTAAGCCTAGCGGGAGGGCGAACCGGGGAGCTGTTTTTT. Protein: CASSLSLAGGRTGELFF.

V usage is TRBV25-1 and J usage is TRBJ2-7, with 7 bases aligning to TRBD2. Germline loops: CDR1 MGHDK, CDR2 SYGVNS. This CDR3 is built from 14 residues. Losses at the gene ends were 3 bases for V and 6 bases for J; bases not matched to a gene: 8. The CDR3 here is CASSEWGGRPEQYF. CDR3 nucleotides: TGTGCCAGCAGTGAGTGGGGGGGACGCCCCGAGCAGTACTTC.